This T cell receptor beta chain was observed in a study of CD8+ T cells in alopecia areata. Overall study: Tofacitinib was taken orally by treated patients, and the dose was 5 to 10 mg twice daily.

Germline V gene sequence: CDR1 SEHNR, CDR2 FQNEAQ (reference sequence). V lost 2 bases, J lost 2 bases, and 13 bases lay in between. The CDR3 is 17 amino acids. As the sequencing template, cDNA was produced by extracting RNA and reverse transcribing it. This table comes from immunoSEQ multiplex PCR, and its TCRdb copy is limited to in-frame clones, with some not included. The sample yields about 94,000 clones, about three quarters seen once. Treatment noted: oral pan-JAK inhibitor, 5-10 mg twice daily. The gene calls are TRBV7-9 and TRBJ1-6; D not certain. The clonotype was recovered from a human donor with alopecia areata. Source: CD8+ T cells sorted from blood, taken at week 44, from a patient treated with tofacitinib. CDR3 residues: CASSLPSTGAYNSPLHF. The CDR3 DNA reads as TGTGCCAGCAGCTTACCCTCCACGGGAGCCTATAATTCACCCCTCCACTTT.